The present TCR beta chain was sequenced within a study of preoperative IRX-2 immunotherapy in early breast cancer. Only in-frame clones appear in the TCRdb table, and some are missing; sequencing was by immunoSEQ multiplex PCR. The sample yields fewer than 40,000 clones, 90% to 95% seen once. The CDR3 spans 16 residues. Trimming at V came to 3 bases and at J to 5 bases, leaving 9 bases not matched to a gene. The germline CDR1 and CDR2 sequences are PRHDT and FYEKMQ (reference sequence). Treatment meaning: preoperative locoregional IRX-2 cytokine immunotherapy. Patients received preoperative, locoregional IRX-2 cytokine immunotherapy in a phase Ib study.

The receptor's source is a human donor with breast cancer. The rearrangement joins TRBV13 to TRBJ2-5, with 10 nucleotides matching TRBD2. The biological material was taken from a patient treated with IRX-2 immunotherapy. The CDR3 nucleotides read TGTGCCAGCAGCTTTGGGCTAGCGGGGGTGGTCGAGACCCAGTACTTC. As protein: CASSFGLAGVVETQYF.